The following is a TCR beta chain sequence with its context. Antigen specificity is unknown. Relative to the germline gene, one junction end is altered; a read error may explain this. Donors gave around 10 milliliters of peripheral blood apiece. Per sample, extraction of total RNA gave at least 6 micrograms in every case. This entry is derived from a study of blood T cells in healthy people across ages. Study-wide points: Naive T cell percentage by flow cytometry tracked strongly with beta diversity.

The use of a sample-barcoded 5' primer and a J-beta primer mix characterized a second PCR of roughly 7 to 11 cycles. Via MiXCR, TCRdb re-called the 5' RACE reads, giving one row per CDR3 protein. The sample lists approximately 1.5 million distinct CDR3 sequences; 30% to 40% were seen once. This CDR3 comprises 13 residues. CDR1 is SEHNR and CDR2 is FQNEAQ in the germline V gene (reference sequence). The specimen was blood. The chain carries TRBV7-9 and TRBJ1-1; D is unclear. The receptor was isolated from a woman in her thirties in good health. The CDR3 nucleotides are TGTGCCGGCAGCCGGGAGATGGACACTGAAGCTTTCTTT. It translates to CAGSREMDTEAFF.